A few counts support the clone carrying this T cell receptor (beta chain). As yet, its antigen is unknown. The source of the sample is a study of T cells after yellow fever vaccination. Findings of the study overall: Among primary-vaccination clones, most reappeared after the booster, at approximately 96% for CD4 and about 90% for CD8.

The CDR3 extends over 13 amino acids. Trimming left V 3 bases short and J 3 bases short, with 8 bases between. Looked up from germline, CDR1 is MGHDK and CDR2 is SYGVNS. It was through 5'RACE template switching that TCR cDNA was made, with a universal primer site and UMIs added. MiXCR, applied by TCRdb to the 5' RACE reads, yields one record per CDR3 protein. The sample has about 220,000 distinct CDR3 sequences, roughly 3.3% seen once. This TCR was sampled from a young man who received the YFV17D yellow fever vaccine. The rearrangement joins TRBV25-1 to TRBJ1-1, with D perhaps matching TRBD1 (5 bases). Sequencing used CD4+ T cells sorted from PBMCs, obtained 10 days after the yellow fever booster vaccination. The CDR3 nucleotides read TGTGCCAGCAGTGAGGGACGGCACACTGAAGCTTTCTTT. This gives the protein CASSEGRHTEAFF.